This TCR beta chain was sequenced during a study of T cell repertoires in cytomegalovirus infection. TCRdb used MiXCR to reprocess the reads, holding one entry per CDR3 protein. In the table there are about 310,000 distinct CDR3 sequences, more than 20% of which are singletons. About this clonotype itself: Its specificity is not known.

Germline V lookup: CDR1 LNHDA, CDR2 SQIVND (reference sequence). V was cut by 3 bases and J by 2 bases, with 11 bases left in between. The CDR3 runs 14 residues. Broader study findings: Cumulated frequencies of public TCR beta families served to identify carriers of CMV plus the relevant HLA. Dominant in the ex vivo response were TCR beta clonotypes restricted by HLA-C and specific for CMV.

The sequence derives from a human donor in good health (CMV status not recorded). Some clones in this sample may be carry-over from other donors' samples. J is TRBJ2-7 and V is TRBV19; the D is unclear. This specimen was cultured PBMCs, taken from culture after CMV antigen stimulation. In nucleotides, the CDR3 is TGTGCCAGTAGTATGCAGGCTCCCCCCTACGAGCAGTACTTC. It yields the protein CASSMQAPPYEQYF.